Shown below are 8 T cell receptor beta chains from a single sample sequenced in a study of tumor-infiltrating lymphocytes in primary liver carcinoma. Co-extraction of RNA and DNA was performed on about 18-30 mg of unsorted bulk tissue. A primer matching the constant region was used to make TCR beta cDNA from 450 to 550 ng of total RNA. Investigators got TCR beta libraries out of three nested multiplex PCR rounds, done with slightly modified ARM-PCR. The study ran its first two PCR rounds for about 11 cycles each, using TRBV1-TRBV30 forward primers and a C-beta reverse primer. TCRdb re-analysed the multiplex PCR reads in MiXCR, keeping a single row per CDR3 protein. The data show around 29,000 distinct CDR3 sequences, approximately 80% seen once. Sequenced: liver tumor tissue from sampling region 5. The sample's subset: tumor region T5, tumor centre. Receptors were obtained from a man aged 35 to 55 with primary liver carcinoma and hepatitis B virus infection.

Remarks on this clonotype: The CDR3 carries no conserved terminal phenylalanine or tryptophan, so it likely arises from a read error. This chain uses TRBV4-2 with TRBJ2-6; a possible D gene is TRBD1 (5 bases). Germline V gene data show CDR1 as LGHNA and CDR2 as YNFKEQ. This CDR3 has 17 residues. CDR3 nucleotide sequence: TGTGCCAACAGCCAAGACAGATTAAGTTCCGGGGCCAACGTCCTGACTATC. This gives the protein CANSQDRLSSGANVLTI.

Comment on this clonotype: A much more abundant neighbour one base away suggests this may be a read error. The V call is TRBV20-1, the J call TRBJ2-7; 9 bases map to TRBD2. Looked up from germline, CDR1 is DFQATT and CDR2 is SNEGSKA (reference sequence). This CDR3 spans 15 amino acids. CDR3 amino acids: CSARDNSGGSYEHYF. CDR3 bases: TGCAGTGCTAGAGATAATAGCGGGGGCTCCTACGAGCATTACTTC.

As regards this clonotype: A junction boundary mismatches the germline segment, possibly from a read error. This rearrangement joins TRBV11-2 to TRBJ2-1; either TRBD1 or TRBD2 may fit D (5 bases each). In germline, CDR1 is SGHAT, CDR2 FQNNGV. The CDR3 contains 16 residues. The CDR3 is CASSLDPGSSYNVQFF. DNA for the CDR3: TGTGCCAGCAGCTTAGATCCAGGGAGCTCCTACAATGTGCAGTTCTTT.

Remarks on this clonotype: The CDR3 ends on some other residue instead of the conserved phenylalanine or tryptophan, so this is likely a read error. The chain is built from TRBV30 and TRBJ2-7, with 7 positions matching TRBD2. The trim removed 0 bases at V and 3 bases at J, leaving 8 bases unmatched. The germline gives CDR1 GTSNPN, CDR2 SVGIG (reference sequence). The CDR3 totals 15 residues. The DNA for the CDR3 is TGTGCCTGGAGTGTCGGCGGGAGCTCGATCTACGAGCAGTACATC. Translating gives CAWSVGGSSIYEQYI.

This clonotype showed up many times. The CDR3 bases are TGTGCCATCAGTGAGTCGGCTGGTCAGGCGGGGCAGCCCCAGCATTTT. It yields the protein CAISESAGQAGQPQHF. The chain carries TRBV10-3 and TRBJ1-5; no definite D call. Germline CDR1 and CDR2: ENHRY and SYGVKD. The CDR3 sequence is 16 residues long. Trimming left V 0 bases short and J 7 bases short, with 16 bases between.

This clonotype was seen only once. In DNA, the CDR3 is TGTGTCGTCCGTCTTGGGGAGGGCTACACCTTC. As protein: CVVRLGEGYTF. The chain uses TRBV10-3 and TRBJ1-2; no clear D gene. The CDR3 totals 11 residues. Per the germline V gene, CDR1 is ENHRY and CDR2 is SYGVKD.

A note on this clonotype: Sequence at one end of the junction differs from germline and may be a read error. This chain uses TRBV6-6 with TRBJ2-2; D gene uncertain. This CDR3 has 12 amino acids. Germline assignment: CDR1 MNHNY and CDR2 SVGAGI (reference sequence). As DNA, the CDR3 is TGTGCCATCAATAAGAACACCGGTGAGCCGTTTTTT. Translated: CAINKNTGEPFF.

On this clonotype: Its ends do not fully match the called genes, so a read error is possible. CDR3 protein: CASSYTGGSGANALTF. For the CDR3, the DNA is TGCGCCAGCAGTTACACAGGGGGCTCTGGTGCCAACGCCCTGACTTTC. The V gene is TRBV6-5, the J gene TRBJ2-6, with 9 nucleotides matching TRBD1. The CDR3 contains 16 residues. Germline loops: CDR1 MNHEY, CDR2 SVGAGI.